Detailed here is one TCR beta chain. This clonotype was counted a few times. The target of this receptor is not known. Per-nucleotide qualities are absent, and no much larger clonotype sits a single base away. This sample is drawn from a study of blood T cells in healthy people across ages (dated by TCRdb to between 2014 and 2017). Regarding the research as a whole: In model experiments, template switching captured about one uniquely barcoded TCR beta cDNA molecule for every two T cells. To track age-related changes in TCR beta repertoire diversity, the study relied on deep sequencing normalized with unique cDNA molecular identifiers. Four age groups were formed from the donors: young (average around 15 years), middle-aged (approximately 40), aged (approximately 60) and long-lived (approximately 78). To avoid experimental bias, donors of different ages were randomly spread across the sequencing lanes. Two additional independent replicas of 1 million unique cDNA reads from the same blood draw were analyzed for two donors (one aged 18 to 30 and one aged 80 or older). Paper-wide results and their limitations: Total diversity estimates from one million sequenced T cells were considered lower bounds and underestimates. Since profiling was done on bulk unsorted PBMCs, naive and antigen-experienced compartments could not be conclusively compared. The CMV infection status of donors was not known, potentially confounding age-related changes in expanded clonotypes. There was a strong correlation between observed TCR beta diversity and the percentage of naive T cells measured by flow cytometry. As age increased, observed TCR beta diversity per million T cells dropped in a roughly linear way, and a significant reduction was already evident by age around 41. Compared with the aged group, the long-lived group had more naive CD4+ T cells, fewer expanded clones and increased TCR diversity, suggesting age selection.

Libraries were made using 5' RACE. TCRdb lists the instrument as Illumina HiSeq 2500. A second about 7 to 12 cycle PCR used a sample-barcoded 5' primer and a J-beta primer mix. A template-switch 5' adaptor carrying 12 random nucleotides introduced a unique molecular identifier onto each TCR beta cDNA molecule. Each sample yielded at least 2.5 million CDR3-containing paired-end reads. All of the RNA was converted into first-strand cDNA using the Mint cDNA synthesis kit, with a TRBC-specific oligonucleotide serving as the primer. Following uracil-DNA glycosylase treatment, a first 18-cycle PCR with universal primers M1SS and BC2_uni_R was performed on all cDNA. In the paper's pipeline: Each sample was normalized by randomly selecting 1 million high-quality reads, each carrying a distinct molecular identifier. Reads sharing molecular identifiers were discarded rather than binned into consensus sequences. MiTCR, set to a Q25 quality threshold and the strictest error-elimination algorithm, was used for CDR3 identification, clonotype clustering and error correction. A nonparametric unseen species model with Euler transformation was used to estimate lower-bound total TCR beta diversity. TCRdb reprocessing: public reads trimmed at Q25 with fastp, clones called with MiXCR, in-frame beta chains kept. Rows with one shared CDR3 protein collapse into an entry with the most common genes and DNA. The V and J calls follow TCRdb's processing rather than the paper's. This sample lists 1.5 million to 2 million distinct CDR3 sequences; just under 50% were detected once. The biggest ten clones account for less than 2.5% of the sample.

Systemically healthy Caucasian individuals from Russia, 39 in total and aged about 6 to 100 years, were included as donors. Each donor gave ten milliliters of peripheral blood, drawn into EDTA-treated Vacutainer tubes. Ficoll-Paque density-gradient centrifugation was used to isolate PBMCs, with at least 6.5 million obtained per sample. Total RNA, at least 5 micrograms per sample, was extracted from PBMCs with Trizol reagent. The percentages of naive CD45RAhigh/CD27high T cells were determined by flow cytometry on a PBMC aliquot from every donor. The CDR3 has 16 amino acids, counting the end cysteine and phenylalanine. This entry keeps only the CDR3 DNA: 48 bases, framed from base 1. The germline V gene (reference sequence) specifies DFQATT as CDR1 and SNEGSKA as CDR2. V is cut by 3 bases and J by 2 bases, and the space between the germline ends is 17 bases.

Recombination connected TRBV20-1 to TRBJ2-1; TRBD2 is possibly the D segment (6 matching bases). The sequencing input was blood. This TCR was recovered from a woman aged 40 to 50 in good health. The CDR3 has the sequence CSASEGYSGAYNEQFF. The DNA reads TGCAGTGCTAGTGAAGGATATAGCGGTGCCTACAATGAGCAGTTCTTC.